A single TCR beta chain is shown here with its context. Its antigen remains unidentified. Both 60 Vbeta primers and 13 Jbeta primers went into the PCR. Libraries were prepared by immunoSEQ multiplex PCR; TCRdb keeps only in-frame clonotypes and omits some of them. This sample's table has under 130,000 clones. The sample belongs to a study of cytomegalovirus exposure and HLA in healthy donors. About the research overall: From about 180 million T cells, an earlier analysis saw roughly 120 million unique TCR beta sequences. Among the roughly 370 genotyped donors, less than 85% were placed in the Caucasian-associated ancestry cluster.

Notes on the study in general: The study assumed roughly uniform donor sequencing depth for presence/absence analyses. The CMV antigen specificity of a few CMV-associated chains was confirmed through in vitro analysis.

The receptor was isolated from a man in his forties in good health and CMV-seronegative. The specimen was PBMCs.

CDR3 DNA: TGTGCCAGCAGAGGGCAGGGGAGAAACACCATATATTTT. Amino acids: CASRGQGRNTIYF. The chain links TRBV28 to TRBJ1-3; weak D call: TRBD1 (6 bases). Germline V gene lookup returns CDR1 MDHEN and CDR2 SYDVKM. The CDR3 has 13 residues. Between the trimmed V and J ends, which lost 6 bases and 5 bases, there was a span of 11 bases.